This T cell receptor (beta chain) is from a study of CD8+CD57+ T cells in acquired aplastic anemia. The overall study: Mean DNA quantity obtained from sorted CD4+ and CD8+ cells was 2.5 to 4 ug. Study-wide results and limits: Some 31 sequences, all CD8+ CDR3, were shared between patients and controls.

This CDR3 spans 15 amino acids. Germline V gives CDR1 SGHAT, CDR2 FQNNGV. As to this clonotype: Its antigen is still unknown. A much bigger clone sits one base away, suggesting this may be a read error.

Investigators profiled TCR beta VDJ and CDR3 from genomic DNA template. TCRdb analysed the reads with MiXCR anew, one entry per CDR3 protein. The table has just over 150,000 distinct CDR3 sequences, less than 50% seen once. Patients chosen for sequencing had shown CD8+CD57+ cell expansion by flow cytometry. Each patient had severe acquired aplastic anemia. V usage is TRBV11-2 and J usage is TRBJ2-1; possibly TRBD2 for D (6 bases). What was sequenced was sorted CD4+, CD8+, or CD8+CD57+ T cells (not recorded which) from PBMCs. The sequence came from a human donor with aplastic anemia. For the CDR3, the DNA is TGTGCCAGCAGCACGTCCGGGAGCTCCTACAATGAGCAGTCCTTC. It specifies CASSTSGSSYNEQSF.